These 4 T cell receptor beta chains came from one sample sequenced in a study of CD8 T cells in ankylosing spondylitis. MiXCR was run by TCRdb on the 5' RACE reads, yielding one entry per CDR3 protein. Among around 320,000 distinct CDR3 sequences listed, about a fifth were seen once. The sample was blood, either unsorted or a sorted T cell fraction (not recorded which). The receptors were sampled from a female donor with ankylosing spondylitis or in good health (not recorded which).

V gene TRBV28 combines with J gene TRBJ2-5; the D call may be TRBD1 or TRBD2 (5 bases each). The CDR3 covers 18 residues. Germline V gene sequence: CDR1 MDHEN, CDR2 SYDVKM. V was trimmed by 4 bases and J by 1 base, leaving 22 bases between them. CDR3 DNA: TGTGCCAGCAGTTCGGGACGGATGCCTGCATGGAGCCAAGAGACCCAGTACTTC. Amino acid sequence: CASSSGRMPAWSQETQYF.

This clonotype has only a few counts. The V gene is TRBV7-2, the J gene TRBJ1-1, with a possible D match to TRBD1 (5 bases). The CDR3 length is 16 residues. Germline V gives CDR1 SGHTA, CDR2 FQGNSA. With 5 bases removed from V and 2 bases from J, the gap between germline ends came to 18 bases. The CDR3 sequence: CASSNPWGGANTEAFF. The CDR3 DNA sequence: TGTGCCAGCAGCAACCCATGGGGGGGAGCCAACACTGAAGCTTTCTTT.

This clonotype was detected a few times. V usage is TRBV5-5 and J usage is TRBJ1-1; D is unclear. The V gene lost 0 bases and the J gene lost 0 bases, with 6 bases spanning the gap. Germline-derived CDR1 and CDR2 are SGHKS and YYEKEE (reference sequence). The CDR3 is 14 residues long. The DNA for the CDR3 is TGTGCCAGCAGCTTGGCCTGGGTGAACACTGAAGCTTTCTTT. This gives the protein CASSLAWVNTEAFF. Supplemented by reference TRBV5-5 and TRBJ1-1, the full variable domain reads DAGVTQSPTHLIKTRGQQVTLRCSPISGHKSVSWYQQVLGQGPQFIFQYYEKEERGRGNFPDRFSARQFPNYSSELNVNALLLGDSALYLCASSLAWVNTEAFFGQGTRLTVV.

The chain employs TRBV19 and TRBJ1-2; 7 bases agree with TRBD1. Trimming removed 11 bases from V and 0 bases from J; junction bases left unmatched: 6. The length of the CDR3 is 13 residues. Germline CDR1 and CDR2: LNHDA and SQIVND (reference sequence). The CDR3 sequence: CASRDSPNYGYTF. The CDR3 DNA sequence: TGTGCCTCGAGGGACAGTCCTAACTATGGCTACACCTTC.